Each of the 20 T cell receptor beta chains below was sequenced from the same sample in a study of T cells expressing NK-cell markers. No DNA is given; TCRdb re-called the 5' RACE reads and lists each CDR3 protein once. The ten top clones account for about 7.3%, within a sample of almost 450,000 distinct CDR3 sequences. The sequenced material came from blood T cells: a sorted CD56 or NKG2C T cell subset, CD4+ or CD8+ T cells, or bulk PBMC T cells (not recorded which). These receptors were obtained from a woman between 18 and 70 years old in good health.

The rearrangement links TRBV20-1 to TRBJ1-2. Germline V lookup: CDR1 DFQATT, CDR2 SNEGSKA (reference sequence). The CDR3 covers 13 residues. The CDR3: CSASVREDYGYTF.

This chain links TRBV20-1 with TRBJ1-6; TCRdb selects TRBD1, and the lack of DNA leaves this call unchecked. The CDR3 runs to 14 residues. Germline CDR1 DFQATT, CDR2 SNEGSKA (reference sequence). The CDR3: CSAPTESYNSPLHF.

The chain links TRBV4-3 to TRBJ2-3; the D call from TCRdb, TRBD1, cannot be confirmed without DNA. Germline-derived CDR1 and CDR2 are LGHNA and YSLEER. The CDR3 runs 14 residues. The CDR3 region is CASSQEGAGDTQYF.

This chain uses TRBV6-5 with TRBJ2-1. The CDR3 loop spans 14 amino acids. Germline CDR1 MNHEY, CDR2 SVGAGI. The CDR3 loop reads CASSYTSSYNEQFF.

The rearrangement links TRBV29-1 to TRBJ2-3. Germline V gene data show CDR1 as SQVTM and CDR2 as ANQGSEA. The CDR3 has 11 amino acids. CDR3 in amino acids: CSVGRTDTQYF.

The rearrangement links TRBV20-1 to TRBJ2-1. CDR3 size: 11 residues. Germline CDR1 reads DFQATT; CDR2 reads SNEGSKA (reference sequence). The chain's CDR3 is CSARLANEQFF.

The chain has TRBV12-3 or TRBV12-4 and TRBJ2-5. The CDR3 is 12 residues long. The CDR3 sequence is CASSSSGGTQYF.

J is TRBJ1-3 and V is TRBV6-1. Per the germline V gene, CDR1 is MNHNS and CDR2 is SASEGT. CDR3 length equals 14 residues. This chain's CDR3 is CASRFDRARNTIYF.

This sequence joins TRBV20-1 and TRBJ2-2; lacking DNA, the TRBD2 call made by TCRdb goes unchecked. CDR1 and CDR2 (germline): DFQATT, SNEGSKA (reference sequence). This CDR3 is built from 14 residues. CDR3 sequence reads: CSAQSGRATGELFF.

The V gene is TRBV18, the J gene TRBJ1-6; no DNA is available, so the TRBD1 call from TCRdb remains unchecked. The germline V gene encodes CDR1 KGHSH and CDR2 LQKENI. The CDR3 extends over 11 amino acids. CDR3 loop: CASSQGGPLHF. The full variable domain, rest sourced from reference TRBV18 and TRBJ1-6, is NAGVMQNPRHLVRRRGQEARLRCSPMKGHSHVYWYRQLPEEGLKFMVYLQKENIIDESGMPKERFSAEFPKEGPSILRIQQVVRGDSAAYFCASSQGGPLHFGNGTRLTVT.

This chain connects TRBV7-3 to TRBJ2-1; checking the TCRdb D call of TRBD2 is not possible without DNA. Germline V lookup: CDR1 SGHTA, CDR2 FQGTGA. This CDR3 has 14 amino acids. This CDR3 reads CASSASGSLSEQFF. Full variable domain (rest looked up from reference TRBV7-3 and TRBJ2-1): GAGVSQTPSNKVTEKGKYVELRCDPISGHTALYWYRQSLGQGPEFLIYFQGTGAADDSGLPNDRFFAVRPEGSVSTLKIQRTERGDSAVYLCASSASGSLSEQFFGPGTRLTVL.

The chain carries TRBV20-1 and TRBJ2-1; TCRdb outputs TRBD1, but without DNA this stays unchecked. The CDR3 has 14 residues. Germline CDR1 is DFQATT and CDR2 is SNEGSKA (reference sequence). The CDR3 spells CSAPKGGQFNEQFF.

The chain has TRBV20-1 and TRBJ1-6; there is no DNA to check the TCRdb D call of TRBD1. CDR3 length: 14 residues. The germline V gene has CDR1 DFQATT and CDR2 SNEGSKA (reference sequence). CDR3 amino acids: CSAGDRPFGSPLHF.

The rearrangement uses TRBV12-3 or TRBV12-4 and TRBJ1-2; the D gene TCRdb calls, TRBD1, cannot be checked with no DNA. The CDR3 runs 14 residues. CDR3 sequence: CTSRSRVSYGGYTF.

The chain carries TRBV27 and TRBJ2-5. This CDR3 contains 13 residues. Looked up from germline, CDR1 is MNHEY and CDR2 is SMNVEV (reference sequence). The CDR3 is CASSYTTGYDQYF.

The V call is TRBV20-1, the J call TRBJ1-1; TCRdb calls TRBD1, which cannot be checked without DNA. CDR1 is DFQATT and CDR2 is SNEGSKA in the germline V gene (reference sequence). The CDR3 totals 14 residues. The CDR3 loop reads CSARERGAYTEAFF.

This CDR3 reads CASSPRRQAKNIQYF. This chain uses TRBV7-2 with TRBJ2-4; TCRdb gives TRBD1 as the D gene, but with no DNA this cannot be confirmed. Germline CDR1 reads SGHTA; CDR2 reads FQGNSA. The CDR3 is made up of 15 amino acids.

J is TRBJ2-2 and V is TRBV14. Germline V lookup: CDR1 SGHDN, CDR2 FVKESK. CDR3 length: 16 amino acids. The CDR3 sequence is CASSQAGSTNTGELFF.

V is TRBV10-3 and J is TRBJ2-1; the D gene TCRdb calls, TRBD2, cannot be checked with no DNA. The germline gives CDR1 ENHRY, CDR2 SYGVKD. The CDR3 is 15 residues long. The CDR3 reads CAISEGGLANNEQFF.

The rearrangement joins TRBV25-1 to TRBJ2-1; TCRdb selects TRBD2, and the lack of DNA leaves this call unchecked. This CDR3 comprises 16 residues. Germline CDR1 MGHDK, CDR2 SYGVNS. The CDR3 loop is CASSAIAAGMYNEQFF.